This T cell receptor (beta chain) was identified in a study of CD8+ T cells in alopecia areata. Findings and limits, study-wide: Besides other cells, scalp samples also yield sequences of resident alphabeta T cells from normal skin.

Worth noting for this clone: Its target is not known.

Reverse transcription of extracted RNA yielded cDNA, which provided the sequencing template. Some clones are missing from TCRdb's copy, which holds only in-frame ones; the method was immunoSEQ multiplex PCR. Of roughly 220,000 clones in the sample, roughly two fifths were seen once. Indicated treatment: oral pan-JAK inhibitor, 5-10 mg twice daily. This specimen consisted of CD4+ T cells sorted from blood, obtained at approximately week 31, from a patient treated with tofacitinib. This TCR was sampled from a human donor with alopecia areata.

CDR3 region: CASSEHSLTDTQYF. CDR3 nucleotide sequence: TGTGCCAGCAGTGAACACTCTCTCACAGATACGCAGTATTTT. This chain joins TRBV25-1 and TRBJ2-3; unclear D gene. Trimming stripped 2 bases from V and 2 bases from J, with 8 bases between. CDR1 and CDR2 (germline): MGHDK, SYGVNS. This CDR3 region has 14 residues.